The 8 T cell receptor beta chains reported below all come from one sample, sequenced in a study of PD-1 blockade in classical Hodgkin lymphoma. All the patients suffered relapse after autologous stem cell transplantation, and brentuximab vedotin exposure differed. Sequencing was performed with immunoSEQ multiplex PCR; in TCRdb, only in-frame clones are kept and a portion is missing. The data contain 40,000 to 65,000 clones, roughly 80% of them singletons. Sequenced here: peripheral blood mononuclear cells (PBMCs), sampled at baseline. All receptors come from a human donor with classical Hodgkin lymphoma.

This clone came up once. The chain uses TRBV7-8 and TRBJ1-3; 7 bases are a match to TRBD1. In germline, CDR1 is SGHVS, CDR2 FQNEAQ. With V trimmed by 1 base and J by 12 bases, 9 bases remained unmatched. This CDR3 contains 14 residues. The CDR3 sequence is CASSLEEGAGGIYF. CDR3 in DNA: TGTGCCAGCAGCTTAGAAGAGGGGGCGGGAGGCATATATTTT.

This clone was observed a handful of times. V gene TRBV25-1 combines with J gene TRBJ2-2; TRBD2 matches at 8 bases. Germline V CDR1 and CDR2: MGHDK, SYGVNS. This CDR3 is 13 amino acids long. This CDR3 reads CGAGGANTGELFF. CDR3 sequence (DNA): TGTGGGGCCGGGGGGGCGAACACCGGGGAGCTGTTTTTT.

This chain links TRBV10-2 with TRBJ2-5, with 8 bases lining up with TRBD2. Germline V gene lookup returns CDR1 WSHSY and CDR2 SAAADI. V shed 7 bases and J 4 bases; nucleotides not matched to a gene: 11. The CDR3 has 15 residues. CDR3 DNA: TGCGCCAGCAAAAAGAGCGGGAGAGTTGGAGAGACCCAGTACTTC. Its translation: CASKKSGRVGETQYF.

The chain couples TRBV30 to TRBJ1-3; 7 bases match TRBD1. The trim removed 4 bases at V and 9 bases at J, leaving 15 bases unmatched. CDR1 and CDR2 (germline): GTSNPN, SVGIG (reference sequence). The CDR3 totals 15 residues. The chain's CDR3 is CAWTPTIGQVSTIYF. CDR3 DNA: TGTGCCTGGACCCCCACCATCGGACAGGTCAGCACCATATATTTT.

The chain employs TRBV11-3 and TRBJ1-1; possibly TRBD1 for D (5 bases). V shed 0 bases and J shed 8 bases, with 22 bases lying between them. This CDR3 comprises 17 residues. Germline CDR1 is SGHNT and CDR2 is YENEEA. The CDR3 DNA sequence: TGTGCCAGCAGCTTAGAAGGGGCTGCTTGGGGGTTCAGAGAAGCTTTCTTT. Translating it yields CASSLEGAAWGFREAFF. The full variable domain, in which reference TRBV11-3 and TRBJ1-1 provide the parts outside the CDR3, is EAGVVQSPRYKIIEKKQPVAFWCNPISGHNTLYWYLQNLGQGPELLIRYENEEAVDDSQLPKDRFSAERLKGVDSTLKIQPAELGDSAVYLCASSLEGAAWGFREAFFGQGTRLTVV.

The chain uses TRBV5-5 and TRBJ1-1; no clear D. V was clipped by 2 bases and J by 2 bases, with 7 bases between them. CDR3 size: 13 residues. Germline V gives CDR1 SGHKS, CDR2 YYEKEE (reference sequence). CDR3 loop: CASSFGGNTEAFF. In DNA, the CDR3 is TGTGCCAGCAGCTTCGGAGGAAACACTGAAGCTTTCTTT.

This chain connects TRBV4-2 to TRBJ1-2, with D unresolved. CDR1 is LGHNA and CDR2 is YNFKEQ in the germline V gene. V lost 4 bases to trimming and J lost 4 bases, with 16 bases between them. This CDR3 is 15 amino acids long. The CDR3 DNA is TGTGCCAGCAGCCCTACAGAAACCGAGTTCTATGGCTACACCTTC. This translates into CASSPTETEFYGYTF.

The chain has TRBV6-4 and TRBJ2-1; 16 bases fit TRBD2. V dropped 4 bases and J dropped 8; count of bases not matched to a gene: 5. The CDR3 spans 16 residues. Per germline, CDR1 MRHNA and CDR2 SNTAGT. The CDR3 loop reads CASSVSGTSGGDEQFF. The DNA of the CDR3 is TGTGCCAGCAGTGTTTCCGGGACTAGCGGGGGGGATGAGCAGTTCTTC.